A selection of T cell receptor beta chains follows, all from one sample in a study of T cell responses to AZD1222 COVID-19 vaccine. Profiled with immunoSEQ multiplex PCR; TCRdb holds only in-frame clones, not every one. The sample lists about 110,000 clones, about 90% seen once, with 15% in the top ten. Specimen: peripheral blood, collected 28 days after the second AZD1222 dose. These receptors came from an adult who received the AZD1222 COVID-19 vaccine. The CDR3 runs from the conserved cysteine through the conserved F or W. The order of the fields is D gene, clone size, J gene, V gene, CDR3 protein, CDR3 DNA. A D gene is named only where the DNA matches it firmly. Clone sizes are given selectively: once, few, many, or a class where the clone is expanded.

NA,NA,TRBJ1-2,TRBV19,CASSQDTYGYTF,TGTGCCAGTAGTCAGGACACCTATGGCTACACCTTC
TRBD2,NA,TRBJ2-1,TRBV20-1,CSASATSPSGRSSYNEQFF,TGCAGTGCGAGTGCAACCTCTCCTAGCGGGCGGAGCTCCTACAATGAGCAGTTCTTC
NA,NA,TRBJ1-6,TRBV27,CASSTGKESSYNSPLHF,TGTGCCAGCAGTACCGGAAAGGAGAGCTCCTATAATTCACCCCTCCACTTT
NA,once,TRBJ1-2,TRBV18,CASSPGTENYGYTF,TGTGCCAGCTCACCGGGGACCGAAAACTATGGCTACACCTTC
NA,once,TRBJ2-7,TRBV21-1,CASSGDRHYEQYF,TGTGCCAGCAGTGGGGACAGACATTACGAGCAGTACTTC
NA,NA,TRBJ2-6,TRBV29-1,CSVVRVGANVLTF,TGCAGCGTTGTGAGGGTGGGGGCCAACGTCCTGACTTTC
TRBD1,NA,TRBJ1-3,TRBV15,CATVKIQGAFGNTIYF,TGTGCCACCGTCAAAATACAGGGGGCTTTTGGAAACACCATATATTTT
NA,NA,TRBJ2-1,TRBV9,CASSGSPLYNEQFF,TGTGCCAGCAGCGGTTCTCCCCTCTACAATGAGCAGTTCTTC
NA,NA,TRBJ1-1,TRBV6-1,CASSDERVPEAFF,TGTGCCAGCAGTGATGAGAGGGTACCTGAAGCTTTCTTT
TRBD1,NA,TRBJ1-6,TRBV6-6,CASSQGQETNSPLHF,TGTGCCAGCAGTCAGGGACAGGAGACTAATTCACCCCTCCACTTT
NA,once,TRBJ1-1,TRBV6-5,CASRRVMNTEAFF,TGTGCCAGCAGGCGAGTCATGAACACTGAAGCTTTCTTT
TRBD1,NA,TRBJ1-5,TRBV19,CASSTRTGGASQHF,TGTGCCAGTAGTACTCGGACAGGGGGAGCGTCCCAGCATTTT
NA,NA,TRBJ1-3,TRBV6-1,CASSETGLLSGNTIYF,TGTGCCAGCAGTGAAACGGGACTCCTCTCTGGAAACACCATATATTTT
TRBD2,NA,TRBJ2-1,TRBV19,CASSPTQRERNEQFF,TGTGCCAGTAGTCCGACCCAGCGGGAGAGGAATGAGCAGTTCTTC
NA,NA,TRBJ2-5,TRBV27,CASSANTGGGPDQETQYF,TGTGCCAGCAGTGCCAATACCGGCGGGGGCCCCGACCAAGAGACCCAGTACTTC
NA,NA,TRBJ1-2,TRBV12-3/TRBV12-4,CASSFELSGYTF,TGTGCCAGCAGTTTTGAGCTTTCCGGCTACACCTTC
NA,NA,TRBJ1-3,TRBV7-9,CACHKGEYSGNTIYF,TGTGCCTGTCACAAAGGGGAATACTCTGGAAACACCATATATTTT
NA,NA,TRBJ1-2,TRBV18,CASSPGANFYGYTF,TGTGCCAGCTCACCGGGAGCGAATTTCTATGGCTACACCTTC
TRBD2,NA,TRBJ2-1,TRBV7-9,CASSLTWASGISNEQFF,TGTGCCAGCAGCCTCACCTGGGCTAGCGGCATTTCGAATGAGCAGTTCTTC
NA,NA,TRBJ2-7,TRBV5-1,CASSSGGRAYEQYF,TGCGCCAGCAGCTCCGGGGGGCGGGCCTACGAGCAGTACTTC
TRBD1,NA,TRBJ1-6,TRBV28,CASSSGQGDSPLHF,TGTGCCAGCAGTTCGGGACAGGGCGATTCACCCCTCCACTTT
TRBD2,NA,TRBJ2-7,TRBV20-1,CSASAGLAIGEQYF,TGCAGTGCTAGTGCGGGACTAGCGATCGGCGAGCAGTACTTC
NA,NA,TRBJ1-2,TRBV15,CATSSNAGGYTF,TGTGCCACCAGCAGCAACGCGGGCGGCTACACCTTC
NA,once,TRBJ1-6,TRBV11-1,CASSLGPGTGSPLHF,TGTGCCAGCAGCTTAGGTCCGGGAACGGGTTCACCCCTCCACTTT
NA,NA,TRBJ2-2,TRBV9,CASSVGAAGRSTLNTGELFF,TGTGCCAGCAGCGTAGGGGCAGCCGGACGGTCTACCTTGAACACCGGGGAGCTGTTTTTT
TRBD1,NA,TRBJ1-2,TRBV7-9,CASRPGTATYGYTF,TGTGCCAGCAGGCCCGGGACAGCCACTTATGGCTACACCTTC
NA,NA,TRBJ2-5,TRBV5-1,CASSLYQETQYF,TGCGCCAGCAGCTTGTACCAAGAGACCCAGTACTTC
NA,once,TRBJ1-5,TRBV18,CASSPAQGPQHF,TGTGCCAGCTCACCAGCTCAGGGGCCCCAGCATTTT
NA,NA,TRBJ1-1,TRBV19,CASRLSTEAFF,TGTGCCAGTAGACTATCCACTGAAGCTTTCTTT
NA,NA,TRBJ1-5,TRBV11-2,CASSLDGNQPQHF,TGTGCCAGCAGCCTAGATGGCAATCAGCCCCAGCATTTT
NA,NA,TRBJ1-1,TRBV6-5,CASEGAMNTEAFF,TGTGCCAGTGAAGGGGCCATGAACACTGAAGCTTTCTTT
NA,NA,TRBJ2-2,TRBV6-1,CASSEPANTGELFF,TGTGCCAGCAGTGAACCCGCGAACACCGGGGAGCTGTTTTTT
NA,few,TRBJ1-1,TRBV6-5,CASSYTRVGGTEAFF,TGTGCCAGCAGTTATACCAGGGTAGGAGGCACTGAAGCTTTCTTT
TRBD1,NA,TRBJ2-5,TRBV5-1,CASSARQGAIETQYF,TGCGCCAGCAGCGCCAGACAGGGGGCAATCGAGACCCAGTACTTC
TRBD1,NA,TRBJ2-5,TRBV7-9,CASRGTGEGETQYF,TGTGCCAGCAGAGGGACAGGGGAAGGAGAGACCCAGTACTTC
NA,NA,TRBJ1-5,TRBV11-2,CASSLGSNQPQHF,TGTGCCAGCAGCTTAGGTAGCAATCAGCCCCAGCATTTT
TRBD1,once,TRBJ1-1,TRBV5-1,CASSPGPQGEYTEAFF,TGCGCCAGCAGCCCAGGTCCACAGGGGGAATACACTGAAGCTTTCTTT
NA,few,TRBJ1-4,TRBV5-1,CASSSGQGIEKLFF,TGCGCCAGCAGCTCCGGCCAGGGGATTGAAAAACTGTTTTTT
NA,NA,TRBJ2-2,TRBV27,CASSPVLGGELFF,TGTGCCAGCAGTCCCGTCCTTGGGGGGGAGCTGTTTTTT
TRBD2,NA,TRBJ2-1,TRBV14,CASSQVPVLAVYNEQFF,TGTGCCAGCAGCCAAGTGCCCGTACTAGCGGTATACAATGAGCAGTTCTTC
TRBD2,few,TRBJ2-1,TRBV6-6,CASISTSGFPYNEQFF,TGTGCCAGCATCTCTACTAGCGGGTTCCCCTACAATGAGCAGTTCTTC
NA,few,TRBJ1-5,TRBV5-6,CASSLAAGRGNQPQHF,TGTGCCAGCAGCTTGGCCGCAGGGAGGGGAAATCAGCCCCAGCATTTT
NA,NA,TRBJ2-1,TRBV28,CASRTRNRVSAGNEQFF,TGTGCCAGCAGAACAAGGAACAGGGTTAGCGCCGGGAATGAGCAGTTCTTC
NA,NA,TRBJ1-2,TRBV19,CASSIERGGYGYTF,TGTGCCAGTAGTATAGAGCGGGGTGGCTATGGCTACACCTTC
NA,NA,TRBJ1-6,TRBV5-1,CASSLVLGRGSPLHF,TGCGCCAGCAGCTTGGTTCTGGGACGAGGCTCACCCCTCCACTTT
NA,NA,TRBJ1-2,TRBV6-5,CASIFRQGRHYGYTF,TGTGCCAGCATCTTTAGACAAGGGAGACACTATGGCTACACCTTC
NA,NA,TRBJ2-1,TRBV20-1,CSSEEGNEQFF,TGCAGTAGTGAAGAGGGTAATGAGCAGTTCTTC
NA,NA,TRBJ2-1,TRBV5-1,CASSLGQNYNEQFF,TGCGCCAGCAGCTTGGGACAGAACTACAATGAGCAGTTCTTC
NA,once,TRBJ1-1,TRBV5-1,CASRGETEAFF,TGCGCCAGCCGGGGGGAGACTGAAGCTTTCTTT
NA,NA,TRBJ2-7,TRBV12-3/TRBV12-4,CASSLVTAYEQYF,TGTGCCAGCAGTTTGGTGACCGCCTACGAGCAGTACTTC
TRBD1,NA,TRBJ1-1,TRBV19,CASSSAGTVNTEAFF,TGTGCCAGTAGTAGTGCCGGGACAGTGAACACTGAAGCTTTCTTT
TRBD1,NA,TRBJ1-1,TRBV27,CASSLGEGALNTEAFF,TGTGCCAGCAGTTTAGGTGAGGGGGCCCTGAACACTGAAGCTTTCTTT
TRBD1,NA,TRBJ2-5,TRBV7-8,CASSSTARGQVSLRETQYF,TGTGCCAGCAGCTCAACTGCCAGGGGACAGGTGTCGTTGAGAGAGACCCAGTACTTC